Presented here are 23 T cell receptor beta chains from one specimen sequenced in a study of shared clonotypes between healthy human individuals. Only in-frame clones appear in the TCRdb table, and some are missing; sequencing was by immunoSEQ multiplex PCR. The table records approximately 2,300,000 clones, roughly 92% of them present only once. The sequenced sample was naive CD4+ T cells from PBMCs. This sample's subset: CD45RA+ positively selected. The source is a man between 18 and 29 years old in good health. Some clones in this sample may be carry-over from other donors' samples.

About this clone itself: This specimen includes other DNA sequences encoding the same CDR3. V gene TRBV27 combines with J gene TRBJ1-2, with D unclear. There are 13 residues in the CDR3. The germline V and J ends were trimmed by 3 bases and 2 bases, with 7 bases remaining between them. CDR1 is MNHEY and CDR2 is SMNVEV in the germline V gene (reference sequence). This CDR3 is CASSFRGNYGYTF. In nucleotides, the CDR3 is TGTGCCAGCAGTTTTCGGGGAAACTATGGCTACACCTTC.

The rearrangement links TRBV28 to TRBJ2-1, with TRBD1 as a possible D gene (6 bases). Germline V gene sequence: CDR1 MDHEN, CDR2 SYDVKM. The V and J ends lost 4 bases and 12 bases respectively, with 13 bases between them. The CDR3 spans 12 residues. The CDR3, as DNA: TGTGCCAGCAGTTCAGGACAGTATCGGCAGTTCTTC. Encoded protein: CASSSGQYRQFF.

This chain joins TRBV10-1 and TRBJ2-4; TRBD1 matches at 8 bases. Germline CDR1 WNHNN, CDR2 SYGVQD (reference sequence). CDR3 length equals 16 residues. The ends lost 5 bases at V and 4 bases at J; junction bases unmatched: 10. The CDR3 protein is CASSTNRGIEKNIQYF. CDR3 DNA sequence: TGCGCCAGCAGTACAAACAGGGGGATTGAGAAAAACATTCAGTACTTC.

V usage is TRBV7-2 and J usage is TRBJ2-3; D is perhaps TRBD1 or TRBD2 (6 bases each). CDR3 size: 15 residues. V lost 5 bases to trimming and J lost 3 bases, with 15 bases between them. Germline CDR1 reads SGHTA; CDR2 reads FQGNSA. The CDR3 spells CASSRGWGLTDTQYF. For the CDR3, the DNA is TGTGCCAGCAGCCGGGGGTGGGGGCTTACAGATACGCAGTATTTT.

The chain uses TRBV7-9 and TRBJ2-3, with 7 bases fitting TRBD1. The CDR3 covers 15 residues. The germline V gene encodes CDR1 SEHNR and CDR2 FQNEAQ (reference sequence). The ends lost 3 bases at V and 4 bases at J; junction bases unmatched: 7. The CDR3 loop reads CASSFRQGGADTQYF. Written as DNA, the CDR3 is TGTGCCAGCAGCTTTCGACAGGGTGGGGCAGATACGCAGTATTTT.

CDR3 in amino acids: CASSVAVRGHYGYTF. The CDR3 nucleotides are TGTGCCAGTAGCGTTGCGGTTAGGGGGCACTATGGCTACACCTTC. The rearrangement uses TRBV19 and TRBJ1-2; 7 bases match TRBD1. The V segment lost 6 bases and the J segment 3 bases; nucleotides outside the gene matches: 10. Per the germline V gene, CDR1 is LNHDA and CDR2 is SQIVND (reference sequence). The length of the CDR3 is 15 residues.

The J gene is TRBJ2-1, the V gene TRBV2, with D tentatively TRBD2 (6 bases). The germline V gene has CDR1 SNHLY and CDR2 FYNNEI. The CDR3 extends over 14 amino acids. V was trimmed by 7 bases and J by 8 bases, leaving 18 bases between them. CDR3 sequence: CASNRLEGSDEQFF. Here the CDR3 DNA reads TGTGCCAGCAACCGACTAGAAGGGAGCGATGAGCAGTTCTTC.

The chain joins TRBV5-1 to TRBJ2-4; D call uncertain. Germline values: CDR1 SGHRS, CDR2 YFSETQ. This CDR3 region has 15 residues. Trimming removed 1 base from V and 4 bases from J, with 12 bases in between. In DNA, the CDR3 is TGCGCCAGCAGCTTGTCTTTCTGGCAGAAAAACATTCAGTACTTC. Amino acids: CASSLSFWQKNIQYF.

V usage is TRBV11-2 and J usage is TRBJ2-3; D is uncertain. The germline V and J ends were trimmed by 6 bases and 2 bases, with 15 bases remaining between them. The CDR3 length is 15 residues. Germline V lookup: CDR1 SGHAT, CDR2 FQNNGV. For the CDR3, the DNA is TGTGCCAGCAGTCAGGCAGATTACCTCACAGATACGCAGTATTTT. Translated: CASSQADYLTDTQYF.

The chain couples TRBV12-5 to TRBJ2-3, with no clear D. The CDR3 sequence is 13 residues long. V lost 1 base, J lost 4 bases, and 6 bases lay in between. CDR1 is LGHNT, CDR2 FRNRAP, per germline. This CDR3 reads CASGLGVADTQYF. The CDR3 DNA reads TGTGCTAGTGGTTTGGGAGTAGCAGATACGCAGTATTTT.

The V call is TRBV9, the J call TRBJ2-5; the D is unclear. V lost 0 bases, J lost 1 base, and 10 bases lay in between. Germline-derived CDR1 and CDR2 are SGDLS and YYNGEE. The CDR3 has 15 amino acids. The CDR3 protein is CASSVGIALQETQYF. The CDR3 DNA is TGTGCCAGCAGCGTAGGGATAGCCCTCCAAGAGACCCAGTACTTC.

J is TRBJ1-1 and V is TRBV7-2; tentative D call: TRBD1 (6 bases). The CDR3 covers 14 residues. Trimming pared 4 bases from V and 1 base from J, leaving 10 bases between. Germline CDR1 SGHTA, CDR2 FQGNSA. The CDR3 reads CASSSRTENTEAFF. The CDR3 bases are TGTGCCAGCAGCTCCCGGACAGAGAACACTGAAGCTTTCTTT.

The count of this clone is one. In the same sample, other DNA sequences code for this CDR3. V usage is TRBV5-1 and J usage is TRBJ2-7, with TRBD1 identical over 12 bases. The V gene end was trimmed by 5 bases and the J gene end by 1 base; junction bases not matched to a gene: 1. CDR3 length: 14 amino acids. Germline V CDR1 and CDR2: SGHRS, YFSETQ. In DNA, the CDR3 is TGCGCCAGCAGGGGACAGGGGGCGTCCTACGAGCAGTACTTC. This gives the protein CASRGQGASYEQYF.

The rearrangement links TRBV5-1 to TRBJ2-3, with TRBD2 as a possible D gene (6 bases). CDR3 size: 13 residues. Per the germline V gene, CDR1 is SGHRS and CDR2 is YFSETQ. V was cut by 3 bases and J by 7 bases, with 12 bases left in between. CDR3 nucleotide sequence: TGCGCCAGCAGCTACCCCGGGGGAAATACGCAGTATTTT. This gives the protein CASSYPGGNTQYF. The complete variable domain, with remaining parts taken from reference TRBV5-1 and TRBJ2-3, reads KAGVTQTPRYLIKTRGQQVTLSCSPISGHRSVSWYQQTPGQGLQFLFEYFSETQRNKGNFPGRFSGRQFSNSRSEMNVSTLELGDSALYLCASSYPGGNTQYFGPGTRLTVL.

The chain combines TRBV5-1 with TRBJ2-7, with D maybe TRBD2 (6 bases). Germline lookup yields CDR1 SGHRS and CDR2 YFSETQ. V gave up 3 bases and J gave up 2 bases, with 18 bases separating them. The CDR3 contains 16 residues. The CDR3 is CASSWVLRGGPYEQYF. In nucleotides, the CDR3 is TGCGCCAGCAGCTGGGTTTTAAGGGGAGGTCCCTACGAGCAGTACTTC.

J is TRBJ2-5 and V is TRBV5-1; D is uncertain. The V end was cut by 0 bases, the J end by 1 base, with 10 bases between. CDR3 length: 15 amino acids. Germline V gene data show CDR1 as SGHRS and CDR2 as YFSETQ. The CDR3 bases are TGCGCCAGCAGCTTGGTTACTCCGGCCCAAGAGACCCAGTACTTC. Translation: CASSLVTPAQETQYF.

The DNA for the CDR3 is TGTGCCAGCAGACCGTATGAGCAGTTCTTC. This sequence encodes CASRPYEQFF. V usage is TRBV2 and J usage is TRBJ2-1, with D unclear. The CDR3 totals 10 residues. V was trimmed by 6 bases and J by 8 bases, leaving 5 bases between them. The germline gives CDR1 SNHLY, CDR2 FYNNEI.

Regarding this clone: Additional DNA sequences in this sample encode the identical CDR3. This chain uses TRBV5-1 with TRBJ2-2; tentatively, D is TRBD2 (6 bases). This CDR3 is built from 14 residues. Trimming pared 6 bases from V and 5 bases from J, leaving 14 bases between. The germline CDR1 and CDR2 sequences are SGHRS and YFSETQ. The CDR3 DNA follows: TGCGCCAGCATAGAGGGAGGCTCAACCGGGGAGCTGTTTTTT. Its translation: CASIEGGSTGELFF.

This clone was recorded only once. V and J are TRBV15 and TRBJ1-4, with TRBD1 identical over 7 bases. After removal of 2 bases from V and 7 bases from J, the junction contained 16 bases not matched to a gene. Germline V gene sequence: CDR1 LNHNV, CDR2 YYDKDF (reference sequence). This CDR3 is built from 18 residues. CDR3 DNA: TGTGCCACCAGCAGACCTAGGGACAGTACCGTAATGAGTGAAAAACTGTTTTTT. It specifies CATSRPRDSTVMSEKLFF.

The CDR3 is CASRTGSNSYNEQFF. The CDR3 DNA sequence: TGTGCCAGCAGGACCGGGAGTAATTCCTACAATGAGCAGTTCTTC. V usage is TRBV5-4 and J usage is TRBJ2-1; weak D call: TRBD2 (6 bases). CDR3 size: 15 residues. Trimming left V 5 bases short and J 1 base short, with 13 bases between. Germline lookup yields CDR1 SGHNT and CDR2 YYREEE (reference sequence).

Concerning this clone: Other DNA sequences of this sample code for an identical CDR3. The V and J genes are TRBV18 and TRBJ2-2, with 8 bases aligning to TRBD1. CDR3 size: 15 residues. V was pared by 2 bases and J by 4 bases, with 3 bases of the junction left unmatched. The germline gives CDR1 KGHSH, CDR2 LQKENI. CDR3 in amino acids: CASSPSTGGTGELFF. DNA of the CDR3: TGTGCCAGCTCACCAAGTACAGGGGGCACCGGGGAGCTGTTTTTT.

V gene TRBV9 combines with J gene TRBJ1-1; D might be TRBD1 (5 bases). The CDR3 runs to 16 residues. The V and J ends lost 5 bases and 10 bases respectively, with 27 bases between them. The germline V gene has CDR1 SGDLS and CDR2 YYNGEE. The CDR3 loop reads CASRPLSGLGAGVAFF. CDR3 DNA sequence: TGTGCCAGCAGGCCCCTCTCAGGGCTAGGGGCGGGGGTAGCTTTCTTT.

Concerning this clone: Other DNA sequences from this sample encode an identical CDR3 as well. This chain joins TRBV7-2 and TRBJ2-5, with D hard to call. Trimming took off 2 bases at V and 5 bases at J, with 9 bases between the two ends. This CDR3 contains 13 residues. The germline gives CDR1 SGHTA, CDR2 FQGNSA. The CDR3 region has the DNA TGTGCCAGCAGCTTAAGGGTTGGGGAGACCCAGTACTTC. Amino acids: CASSLRVGETQYF. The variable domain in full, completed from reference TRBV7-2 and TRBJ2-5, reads GAGVSQSPSNKVTEKGKDVELRCDPISGHTALYWYRQSLGQGLEFLIYFQGNSAPDKSGLPSDRFSAERTGGSVSTLTIQRTQQEDSAVYLCASSLRVGETQYFGPGTRLLVL.